This entry features one T cell receptor beta chain sequence. No antigen is known for it. A read error is possible here, since a much larger clone lies one base away. As it was prepared, the TCRbeta library received unique molecular identifiers. MiXCR, applied by TCRdb to the PCR reads, yields one record per CDR3 protein. Of roughly 350,000 distinct CDR3 sequences detected, 15% to 20% appear once; the ten largest clones hold about 41%. The CDR3 is 18 amino acids. The data are from a study of T-cell reconstitution after alpha-beta-depleted transplantation in children. Overall study results and limits: The study traced high day-60 TCRbeta diversity in some patients to surviving recipient T cells and thymic progenitors. Newly generated T cells supplied most T-cell counts and diversity one year post-transplant.

The V and J genes are TRBV12-3 or TRBV12-4 and TRBJ2-1; 8 bases fit TRBD2. This material consisted of PBMCs, mostly from graft donor cells, taken 360 days after TCRalphabeta/CD19-depleted stem cell transplant. The origin of this receptor is a male patient aged 2-10 years who had a stem cell transplant for acute lymphoblastic leukemia, so the T cells may come from the graft donor. The CDR3 spells CAISLAIRGGGGHNEQFF. The CDR3, as DNA: TGTGCCATCAGTTTAGCGATCCGTGGCGGCGGGGGGCACAATGAGCAGTTCTTC.